The next 8 T cell receptor beta chains were all read from a single sample in a study of blood T cell repertoires in COVID-19. TCRdb keeps only in-frame clones here, not all; method: immunoSEQ multiplex PCR. There are roughly 250,000 clones in the sample; roughly 84% occur only once, and less than 20% lies in the top ten. Sequencing was carried out using peripheral blood. Source of these receptors: a person between 70 and 80 years old with COVID-19, enrolled during active disease.

This chain connects TRBV18 to TRBJ2-1, with D possibly matching TRBD2 (5 bases). CDR1 is KGHSH, CDR2 LQKENI, per germline. This CDR3 region has 13 residues. V lost 4 bases and J lost 1, with 5 bases in between. The CDR3 nucleotides are TGTGCCAGCTCACGGGAGTCCTACAATGAGCAGTTCTTC. Its protein product is CASSRESYNEQFF.

This chain joins TRBV6-4 and TRBJ2-1, with 12 nucleotides matching TRBD2. This CDR3 region has 13 residues. The junction had 3 bases not matched to a gene; V was cut back by 3 bases and J by 12 bases. Germline loops: CDR1 MRHNA, CDR2 SNTAGT. The CDR3 reads CASSETSGSRQFF. The DNA for the CDR3 is TGTGCCAGCAGTGAGACTAGCGGGAGTAGGCAGTTCTTC.

The chain recombines TRBV6-5 with TRBJ1-1; the match to TRBD1 covers 7 bases. Germline V gene lookup returns CDR1 MNHEY and CDR2 SVGAGI. CDR3 length: 14 amino acids. Trimming removed 6 bases from V and 3 bases from J; junction bases left unmatched: 7. The CDR3 coding sequence is TGTGCCAGCAGCAGACAGGGAGAGTACACTGAAGCTTTCTTT. Amino acids: CASSRQGEYTEAFF.

The chain is built from TRBV4-2 and TRBJ2-1; 7 bases are a match to TRBD2. The CDR3 runs to 17 residues. Germline CDR1 is LGHNA and CDR2 is YNFKEQ. The V segment lost 0 bases and the J segment 5 bases; nucleotides outside the gene matches: 10. The CDR3 DNA reads TGTGCCAGCAGCCAAGACGAGCGGGGAGCCTCGAACAATGAGCAGTTCTTC. Its translation is CASSQDERGASNNEQFF.

This chain joins TRBV6-6 and TRBJ1-2; D ambiguous. Trimming took off 2 bases at V and 4 bases at J, with 11 bases between the two ends. The length of the CDR3 is 14 residues. Germline assignment: CDR1 MNHNY and CDR2 SVGAGI (reference sequence). Written as DNA, the CDR3 is TGTGCCAGCAGTTACGGGCCCGGACTCTATGGCTACACCTTC. This gives the protein CASSYGPGLYGYTF.

This chain links TRBV10-3 with TRBJ1-4; 9 bases fit TRBD1. V dropped 11 bases and J dropped 5; count of bases not matched to a gene: 6. This CDR3 contains 13 residues. Germline V gene lookup returns CDR1 ENHRY and CDR2 SYGVKD. The CDR3 is CAVNRGPNEKLFF. Written as DNA, the CDR3 is TGTGCCGTTAACAGGGGGCCAAATGAAAAACTGTTTTTT.

This clone was picked up many times. This sequence joins TRBV19 and TRBJ1-5; 7 positions match TRBD1. The CDR3 runs 15 residues. With 3 bases clipped from V and 9 bases from J, the junction kept 11 bases outside the gene matches. The germline CDR1 and CDR2 sequences are LNHDA and SQIVND (reference sequence). CDR3 in amino acids: CASSISWAGGPPQHF. CDR3 nucleotides: TGTGCCAGTAGTATTTCTTGGGCAGGGGGGCCGCCCCAGCATTTT.

The chain carries TRBV12-1 and TRBJ1-5; TRBD1, the D gene given by the table, was not confirmed from the DNA. TRBV12-1 is a pseudogene locus. The CDR3 is 15 amino acids. CDR3 region: CASSSYRGRGQPQHF. The CDR3 DNA follows: TGTGCCAGCAGCAGCTACAGGGGGCGCGGTCAGCCCCAGCATTTT.